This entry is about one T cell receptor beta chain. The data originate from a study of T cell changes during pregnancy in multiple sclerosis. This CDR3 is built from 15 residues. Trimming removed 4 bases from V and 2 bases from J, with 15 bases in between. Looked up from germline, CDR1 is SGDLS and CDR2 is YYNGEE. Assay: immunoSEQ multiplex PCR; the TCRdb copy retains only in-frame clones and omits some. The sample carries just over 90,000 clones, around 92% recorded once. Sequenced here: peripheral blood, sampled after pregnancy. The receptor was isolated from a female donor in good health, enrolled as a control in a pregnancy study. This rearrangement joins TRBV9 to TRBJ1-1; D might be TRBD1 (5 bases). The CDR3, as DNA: TGTGCCAGCAGCTGGGGCTCTGGGGCCAACACTGAAGCTTTCTTT. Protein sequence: CASSWGSGANTEAFF. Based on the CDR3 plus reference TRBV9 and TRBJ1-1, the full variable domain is DSGVTQTPKHLITATGQRVTLRCSPRSGDLSVYWYQQSLDQGLQFLIQYYNGEERAKGNILERFSAQQFPDLHSELNLSSLELGDSALYFCASSWGSGANTEAFFGQGTRLTVV.